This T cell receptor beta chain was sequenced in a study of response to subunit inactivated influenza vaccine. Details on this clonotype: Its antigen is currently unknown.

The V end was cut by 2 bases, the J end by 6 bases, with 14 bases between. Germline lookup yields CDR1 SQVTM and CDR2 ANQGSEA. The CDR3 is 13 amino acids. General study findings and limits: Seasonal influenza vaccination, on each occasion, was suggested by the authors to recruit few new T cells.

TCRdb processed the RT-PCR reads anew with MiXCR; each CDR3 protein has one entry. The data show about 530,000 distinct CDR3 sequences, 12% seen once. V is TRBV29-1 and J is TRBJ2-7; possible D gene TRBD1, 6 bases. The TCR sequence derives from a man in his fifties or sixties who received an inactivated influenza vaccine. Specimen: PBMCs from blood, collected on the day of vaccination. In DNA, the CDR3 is TGCAGCGTTGAATCACAGGGAGTGGGCGAGCAGTACTTC. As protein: CSVESQGVGEQYF.